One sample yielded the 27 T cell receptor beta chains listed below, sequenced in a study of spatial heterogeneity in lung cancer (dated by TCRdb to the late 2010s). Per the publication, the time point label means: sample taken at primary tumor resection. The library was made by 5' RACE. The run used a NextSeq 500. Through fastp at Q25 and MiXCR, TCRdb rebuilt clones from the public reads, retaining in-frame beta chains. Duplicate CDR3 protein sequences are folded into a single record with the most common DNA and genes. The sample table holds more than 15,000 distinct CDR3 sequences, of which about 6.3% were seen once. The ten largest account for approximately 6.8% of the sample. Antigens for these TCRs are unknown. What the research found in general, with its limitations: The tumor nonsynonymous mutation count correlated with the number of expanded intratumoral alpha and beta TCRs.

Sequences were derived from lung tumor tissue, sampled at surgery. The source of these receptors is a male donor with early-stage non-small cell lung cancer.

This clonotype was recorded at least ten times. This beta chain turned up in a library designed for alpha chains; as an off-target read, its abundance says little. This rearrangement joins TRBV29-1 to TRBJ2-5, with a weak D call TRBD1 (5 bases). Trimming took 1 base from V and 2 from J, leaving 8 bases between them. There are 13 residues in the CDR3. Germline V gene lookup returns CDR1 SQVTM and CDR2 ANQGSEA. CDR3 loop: CSVEGQGQETQYF. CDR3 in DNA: TGCAGCGTTGAAGGGCAGGGTCAAGAGACCCAGTACTTC.

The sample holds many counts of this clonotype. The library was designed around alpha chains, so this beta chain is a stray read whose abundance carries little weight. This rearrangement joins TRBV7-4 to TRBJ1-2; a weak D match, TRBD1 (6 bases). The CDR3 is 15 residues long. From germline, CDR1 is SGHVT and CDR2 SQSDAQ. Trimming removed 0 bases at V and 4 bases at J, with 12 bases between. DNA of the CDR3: TGTGCCAGCAGCTTAGCGAACAGGGCCAGCTATGGCTACACCTTC. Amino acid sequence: CASSLANRASYGYTF.

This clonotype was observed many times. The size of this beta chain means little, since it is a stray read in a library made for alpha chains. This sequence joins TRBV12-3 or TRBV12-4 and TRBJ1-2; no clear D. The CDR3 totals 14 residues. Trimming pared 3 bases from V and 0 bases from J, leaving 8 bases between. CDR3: CASSFDGANYGYTF. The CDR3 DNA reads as TGTGCCAGCAGTTTTGACGGGGCTAACTATGGCTACACCTTC.

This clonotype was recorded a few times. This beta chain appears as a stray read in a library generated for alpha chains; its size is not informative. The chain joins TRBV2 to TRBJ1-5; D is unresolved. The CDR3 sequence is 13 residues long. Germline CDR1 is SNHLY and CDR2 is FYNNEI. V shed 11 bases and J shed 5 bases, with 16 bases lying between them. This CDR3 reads CACRAEKDQPQHF. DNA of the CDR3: TGTGCCTGCCGGGCCGAAAAGGATCAGCCCCAGCATTTT. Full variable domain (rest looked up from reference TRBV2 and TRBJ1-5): EPEVTQTPSHQVTQMGQEVILRCVPISNHLYFYWYRQILGQKVEFLVSFYNNEISEKSEIFDDQFSVERPDGSNFTLKIRSTKLEDSAMYFCACRAEKDQPQHFGDGTRLSIL.

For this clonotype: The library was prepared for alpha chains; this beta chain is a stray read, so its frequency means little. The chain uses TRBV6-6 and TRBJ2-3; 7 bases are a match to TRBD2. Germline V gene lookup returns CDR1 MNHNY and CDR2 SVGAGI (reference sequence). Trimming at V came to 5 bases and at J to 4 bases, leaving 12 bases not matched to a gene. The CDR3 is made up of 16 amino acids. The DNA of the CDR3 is TGTGCCAGCAGTAACCCCCTCGCGGGAGTAGCAGATACGCAGTATTTT. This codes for CASSNPLAGVADTQYF.

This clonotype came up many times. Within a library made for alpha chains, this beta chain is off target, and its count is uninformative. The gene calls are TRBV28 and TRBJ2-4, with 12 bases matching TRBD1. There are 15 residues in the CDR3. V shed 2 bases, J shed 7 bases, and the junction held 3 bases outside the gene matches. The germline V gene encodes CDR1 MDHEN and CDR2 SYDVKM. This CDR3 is CASSLPGTGGNIQYF. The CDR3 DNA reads TGTGCCAGCAGTTTACCCGGGACAGGGGGCAACATTCAGTACTTC.

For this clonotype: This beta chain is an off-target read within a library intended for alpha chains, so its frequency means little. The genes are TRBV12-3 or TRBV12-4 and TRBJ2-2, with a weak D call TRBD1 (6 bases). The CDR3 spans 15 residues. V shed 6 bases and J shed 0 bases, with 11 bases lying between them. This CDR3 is CASSPGVPNTGELFF. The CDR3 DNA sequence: TGTGCCAGCAGCCCAGGGGTACCGAACACCGGGGAGCTGTTTTTT.

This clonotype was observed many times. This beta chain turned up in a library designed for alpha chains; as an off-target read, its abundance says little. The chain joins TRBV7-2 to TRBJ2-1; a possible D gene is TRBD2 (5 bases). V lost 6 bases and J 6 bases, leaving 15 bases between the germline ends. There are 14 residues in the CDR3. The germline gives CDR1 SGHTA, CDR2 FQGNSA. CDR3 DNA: TGTGCCAGCAGTCTCGCCAGCGGCGCCAATGAGCAGTTCTTC. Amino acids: CASSLASGANEQFF. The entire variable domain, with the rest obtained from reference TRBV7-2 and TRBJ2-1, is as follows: GAGVSQSPSNKVTEKGKDVELRCDPISGHTALYWYRQSLGQGLEFLIYFQGNSAPDKSGLPSDRFSAERTGGSVSTLTIQRTQQEDSAVYLCASSLASGANEQFFGPGTRLTVL.

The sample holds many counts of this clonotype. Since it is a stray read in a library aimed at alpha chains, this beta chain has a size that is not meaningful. The CDR3 here is CASSLAGQGPDTQYF. The CDR3 DNA is TGTGCCAGCAGCTTAGCGGGGCAGGGCCCAGATACGCAGTATTTT. The chain has TRBV7-9 and TRBJ2-3, with D possibly TRBD1 on 5 matching bases. CDR1 and CDR2 from the germline V gene are SEHNR and FQNEAQ (reference sequence). CDR3 length: 15 amino acids. The V end was cut by 0 bases, the J end by 4 bases, with 11 bases between. Variable domain in full (rest from reference TRBV7-9 and TRBJ2-3): DTGVSQNPRHKITKRGQNVTFRCDPISEHNRLYWYRQTLGQGPEFLTYFQNEAQLEKSRLLSDRFSAERPKGSFSTLEIQRTEQGDSAMYLCASSLAGQGPDTQYFGPGTRLTVL.

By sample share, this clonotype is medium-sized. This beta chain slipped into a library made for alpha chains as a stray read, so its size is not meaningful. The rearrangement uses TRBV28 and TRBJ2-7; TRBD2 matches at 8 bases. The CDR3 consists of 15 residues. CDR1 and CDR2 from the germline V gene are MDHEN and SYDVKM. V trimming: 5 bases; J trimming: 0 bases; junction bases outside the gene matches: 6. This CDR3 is CASSGSGTSSYEQYF. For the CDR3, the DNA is TGTGCCAGCAGTGGATCCGGGACTAGCTCCTACGAGCAGTACTTC.

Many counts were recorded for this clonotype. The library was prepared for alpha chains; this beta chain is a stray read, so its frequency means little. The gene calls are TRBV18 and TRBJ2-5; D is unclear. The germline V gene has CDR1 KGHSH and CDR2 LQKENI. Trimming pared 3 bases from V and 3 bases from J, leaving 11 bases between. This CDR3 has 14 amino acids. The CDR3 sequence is CASSPRPREETQYF. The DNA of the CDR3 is TGTGCCAGCTCACCGAGACCCCGGGAAGAGACCCAGTACTTC.

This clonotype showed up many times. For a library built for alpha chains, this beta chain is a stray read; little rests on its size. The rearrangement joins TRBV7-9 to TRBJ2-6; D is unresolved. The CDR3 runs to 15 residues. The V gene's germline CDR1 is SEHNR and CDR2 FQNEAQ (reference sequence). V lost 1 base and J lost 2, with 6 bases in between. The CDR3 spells CASSLDLAGANVLTF. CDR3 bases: TGTGCCAGCAGCTTAGATCTAGCTGGGGCCAACGTCCTGACTTTC.

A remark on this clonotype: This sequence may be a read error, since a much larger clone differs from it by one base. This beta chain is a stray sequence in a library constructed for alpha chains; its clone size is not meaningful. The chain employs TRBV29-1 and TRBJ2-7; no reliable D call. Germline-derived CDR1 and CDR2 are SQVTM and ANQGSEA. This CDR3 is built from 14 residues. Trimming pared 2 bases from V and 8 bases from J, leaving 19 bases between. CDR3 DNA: TGCAGCGTTGAATCTAACAGAGCCGGATACAAGCAGTACTTC. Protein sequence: CSVESNRAGYKQYF.

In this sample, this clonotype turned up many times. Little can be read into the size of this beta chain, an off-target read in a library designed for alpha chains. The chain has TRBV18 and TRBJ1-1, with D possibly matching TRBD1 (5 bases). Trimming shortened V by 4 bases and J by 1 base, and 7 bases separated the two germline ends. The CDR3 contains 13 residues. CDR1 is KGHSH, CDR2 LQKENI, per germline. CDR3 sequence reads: CASSRDGNTEAFF. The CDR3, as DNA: TGTGCCAGCTCACGGGACGGGAACACTGAAGCTTTCTTT. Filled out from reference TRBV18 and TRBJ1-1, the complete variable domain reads NAGVMQNPRHLVRRRGQEARLRCSPMKGHSHVYWYRQLPEEGLKFMVYLQKENIIDESGMPKERFSAEFPKEGPSILRIQQVVRGDSAAYFCASSRDGNTEAFFGQGTRLTVV.

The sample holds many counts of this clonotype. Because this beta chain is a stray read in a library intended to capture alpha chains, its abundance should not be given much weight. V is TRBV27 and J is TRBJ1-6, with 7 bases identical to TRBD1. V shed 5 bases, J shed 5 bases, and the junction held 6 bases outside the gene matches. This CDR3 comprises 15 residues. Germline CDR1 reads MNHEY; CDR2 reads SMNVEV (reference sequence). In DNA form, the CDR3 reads TGTGCCAGCAGTCTGACAGGGCTGCATAATTCACCCCTCCACTTT. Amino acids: CASSLTGLHNSPLHF.

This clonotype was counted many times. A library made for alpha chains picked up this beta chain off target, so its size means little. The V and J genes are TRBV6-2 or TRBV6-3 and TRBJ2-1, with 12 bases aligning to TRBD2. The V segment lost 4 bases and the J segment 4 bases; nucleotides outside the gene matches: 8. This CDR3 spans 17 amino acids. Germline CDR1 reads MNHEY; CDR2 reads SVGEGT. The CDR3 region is CASSSIRLAGAYNEQFF. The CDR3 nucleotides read TGTGCCAGCAGTTCAATTCGACTAGCGGGGGCTTACAATGAGCAGTTCTTC.

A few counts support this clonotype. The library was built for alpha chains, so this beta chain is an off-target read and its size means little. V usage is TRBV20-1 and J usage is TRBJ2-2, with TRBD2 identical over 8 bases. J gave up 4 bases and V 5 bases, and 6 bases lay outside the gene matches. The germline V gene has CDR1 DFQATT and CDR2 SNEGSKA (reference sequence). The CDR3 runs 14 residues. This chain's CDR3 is CSAQGLVGTGELFF. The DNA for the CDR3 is TGCAGTGCTCAGGGACTAGTTGGCACCGGGGAGCTGTTTTTT.

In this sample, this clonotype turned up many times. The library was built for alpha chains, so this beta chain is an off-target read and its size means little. This CDR3 reads CASSQGRGSNQPQHF. The CDR3 coding sequence is TGCGCCAGCAGCCAAGGAAGGGGAAGCAATCAGCCCCAGCATTTT. The rearrangement links TRBV4-1 to TRBJ1-5; D might be TRBD1 (5 bases). The CDR3 is made up of 15 amino acids. Germline CDR1 is MGHRA and CDR2 is YSYEKL. V was shortened by 1 base and J by 1 base, with 8 bases between the two germline ends.

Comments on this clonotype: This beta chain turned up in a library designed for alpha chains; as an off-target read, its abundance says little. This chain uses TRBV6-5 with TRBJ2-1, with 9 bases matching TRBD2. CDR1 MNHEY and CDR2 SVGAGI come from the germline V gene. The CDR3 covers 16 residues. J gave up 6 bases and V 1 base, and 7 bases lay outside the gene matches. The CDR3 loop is CASSYWASGTLNEQFF. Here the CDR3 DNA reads TGTGCCAGCAGTTACTGGGCTAGCGGGACCCTCAATGAGCAGTTCTTC.

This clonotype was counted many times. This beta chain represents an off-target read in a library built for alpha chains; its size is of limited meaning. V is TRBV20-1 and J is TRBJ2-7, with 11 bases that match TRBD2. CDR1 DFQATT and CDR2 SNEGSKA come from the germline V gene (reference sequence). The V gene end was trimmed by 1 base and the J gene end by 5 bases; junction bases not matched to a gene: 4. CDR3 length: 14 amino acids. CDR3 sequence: CSARVVAGGDEQYF. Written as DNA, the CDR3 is TGCAGTGCTAGAGTTGTAGCGGGAGGGGACGAGCAGTACTTC.

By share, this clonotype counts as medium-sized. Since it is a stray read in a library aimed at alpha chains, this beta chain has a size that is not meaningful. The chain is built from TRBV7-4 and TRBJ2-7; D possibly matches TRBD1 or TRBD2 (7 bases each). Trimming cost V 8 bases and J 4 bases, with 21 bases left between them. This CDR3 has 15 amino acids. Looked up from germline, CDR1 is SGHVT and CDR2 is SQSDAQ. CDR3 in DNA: TGTGCCAGCGCTGGGCAGGGGGAGGGTCGGTACGAGCAGTACTTC. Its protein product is CASAGQGEGRYEQYF.

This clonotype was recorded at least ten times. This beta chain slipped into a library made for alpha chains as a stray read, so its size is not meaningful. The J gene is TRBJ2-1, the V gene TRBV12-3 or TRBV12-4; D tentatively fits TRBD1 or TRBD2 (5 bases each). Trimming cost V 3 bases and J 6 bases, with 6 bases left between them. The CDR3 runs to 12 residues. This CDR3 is CASSFGGNEQFF. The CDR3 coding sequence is TGTGCCAGCAGTTTTGGGGGCAATGAGCAGTTCTTC.

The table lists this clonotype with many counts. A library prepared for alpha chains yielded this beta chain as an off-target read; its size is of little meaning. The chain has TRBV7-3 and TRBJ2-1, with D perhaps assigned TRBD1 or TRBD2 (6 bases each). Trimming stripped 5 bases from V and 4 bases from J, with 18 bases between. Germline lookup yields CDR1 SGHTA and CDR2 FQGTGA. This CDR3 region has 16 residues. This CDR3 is CASSLKPTRGYNEQFF. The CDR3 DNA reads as TGTGCCAGCAGCCTAAAGCCGACTAGGGGGTACAATGAGCAGTTCTTC.

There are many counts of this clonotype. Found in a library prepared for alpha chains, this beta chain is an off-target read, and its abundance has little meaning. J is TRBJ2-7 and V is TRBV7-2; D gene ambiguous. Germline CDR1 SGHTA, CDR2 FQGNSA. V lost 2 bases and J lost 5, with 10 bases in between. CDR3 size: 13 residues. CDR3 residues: CASSLLLVNEQYF. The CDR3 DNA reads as TGTGCCAGCAGCTTACTTCTCGTCAACGAGCAGTACTTC.

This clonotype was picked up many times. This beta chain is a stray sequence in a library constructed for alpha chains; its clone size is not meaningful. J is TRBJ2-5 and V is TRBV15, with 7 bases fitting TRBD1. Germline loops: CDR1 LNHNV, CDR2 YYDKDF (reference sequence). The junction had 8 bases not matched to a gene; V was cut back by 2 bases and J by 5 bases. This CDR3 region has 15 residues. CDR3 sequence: CATSRSEGAPETQYF. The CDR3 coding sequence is TGTGCCACCAGCAGATCAGAGGGGGCGCCGGAGACCCAGTACTTC. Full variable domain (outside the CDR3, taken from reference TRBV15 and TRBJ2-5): DAMVIQNPRYQVTQFGKPVTLSCSQTLNHNVMYWYQQKSSQAPKLLFHYYDKDFNNEADTPDNFQSRRPNTSFCFLDIRSPGLGDTAMYLCATSRSEGAPETQYFGPGTRLLVL.

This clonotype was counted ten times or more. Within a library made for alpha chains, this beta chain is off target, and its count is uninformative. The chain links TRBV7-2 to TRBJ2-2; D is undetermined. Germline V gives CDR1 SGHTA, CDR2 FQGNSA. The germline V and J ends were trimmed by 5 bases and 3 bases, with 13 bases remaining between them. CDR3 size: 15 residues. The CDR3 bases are TGTGCCAGCAGCCAAAGGGTGCCCGACACCGGGGAGCTGTTTTTT. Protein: CASSQRVPDTGELFF.

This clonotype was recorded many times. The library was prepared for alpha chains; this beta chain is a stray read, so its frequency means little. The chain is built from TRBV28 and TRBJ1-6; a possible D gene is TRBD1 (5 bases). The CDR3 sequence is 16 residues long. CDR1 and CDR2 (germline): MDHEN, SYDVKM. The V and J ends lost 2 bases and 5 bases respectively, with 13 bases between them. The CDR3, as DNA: TGTGCCAGCAGTTTAATCCGGGGGATGAATAATTCACCCCTCCACTTT. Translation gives CASSLIRGMNNSPLHF.